Each of the 8 T cell receptor beta chains below was sequenced from the same sample in a study of CD8+CD57+ T cells in acquired aplastic anemia. For sequencing, patients were chosen who had shown expansion of CD8+CD57+ cells by flow cytometry. Genomic DNA acted as the template from which TCR beta VDJ combination and CDR3 sequence profiling were carried out. TCRdb processed the reads anew with MiXCR; each CDR3 protein has one entry. The sample has a few hundred thousand distinct CDR3 sequences; roughly 61% are singletons. The sample taken for sequencing was sorted CD4+, CD8+, or CD8+CD57+ T cells (not recorded which) from PBMCs. These receptors came from a human donor with aplastic anemia.

The table lists this clonotype with many counts. The chain has TRBV3-1 and TRBJ1-2, with D perhaps TRBD1 (5 bases). This CDR3 spans 14 amino acids. Trimming stripped 6 bases from V and 8 bases from J, with 19 bases between. Germline assignment: CDR1 LGHDT and CDR2 YNNKEL (reference sequence). The CDR3 nucleotides read TGTGCCAGCAGACCCGCGGGGCTCCAGGGAGGCTACACCTTC. As protein: CASRPAGLQGGYTF.

The chain joins TRBV20-1 to TRBJ1-5; D perhaps matches TRBD1 (5 bases). Germline V gives CDR1 DFQATT, CDR2 SNEGSKA (reference sequence). V lost 4 bases, J lost 7 bases, and 20 bases lay in between. This CDR3 is 15 amino acids long. CDR3 region: CSATPDTKWDQPQHF. For the CDR3, the DNA is TGCAGTGCTACTCCGGACACGAAGTGGGACCAGCCCCAGCATTTT.

This rearrangement joins TRBV2 to TRBJ1-2; D is ambiguous. Trimming removed 2 bases from V and 14 bases from J, with 15 bases in between. The CDR3 loop spans 12 amino acids. In germline, CDR1 is SNHLY, CDR2 FYNNEI. CDR3 region: CASSENSSRLTF. The DNA for the CDR3 is TGTGCCAGCAGTGAAAATAGTAGCAGGCTTACCTTC.

At least ten counts were recorded for this clonotype. The chain joins TRBV4-1 to TRBJ2-5, with TRBD2 matching over 8 bases. The germline V gene has CDR1 MGHRA and CDR2 YSYEKL. The CDR3 is 15 amino acids. The V and J ends lost 4 bases and 2 bases, in that order; junction bases with no gene match: 6. This CDR3 reads CASSRLGTRQETQYF. CDR3 DNA sequence: TGCGCCAGCAGCCGGTTGGGGACTAGACAAGAGACCCAGTACTTC.

V usage is TRBV2 and J usage is TRBJ1-1; TRBD1 matches at 9 bases. There are 16 residues in the CDR3. V was pared by 7 bases and J by 2 bases, with 11 bases of the junction left unmatched. CDR1 and CDR2 from the germline V gene are SNHLY and FYNNEI. CDR3: CASISETGGTNTEAFF. The CDR3 coding sequence is TGTGCCAGCATATCCGAGACAGGGGGGACAAACACTGAAGCTTTCTTT.

Ten or more counts support this clonotype. The gene calls are TRBV19 and TRBJ2-1, with TRBD1 matching 7 bases. The germline V gene encodes CDR1 LNHDA and CDR2 SQIVND (reference sequence). CDR3 size: 15 residues. V was pared by 4 bases and J by 3 bases, with 6 bases of the junction left unmatched. CDR3 protein: CASSRLGTDYNEQFF. CDR3 bases: TGTGCCAGTAGTAGGCTAGGGACAGACTACAATGAGCAGTTCTTC.

The CDR3 DNA follows: TGTGCCAGCAGTCCGCTCGGCCCCTATGGCTACACCTTC. Protein: CASSPLGPYGYTF. The chain has TRBV2 and TRBJ1-2; D remains ambiguous. Trimming took off 5 bases at V and 4 bases at J, with 11 bases between the two ends. Germline lookup yields CDR1 SNHLY and CDR2 FYNNEI. This CDR3 region has 13 residues.

The rearrangement uses TRBV6-5 and TRBJ1-3; unclear D gene. This CDR3 comprises 14 residues. V lost 8 bases, J lost 2 bases, and 13 bases lay in between. In germline, CDR1 is MNHEY, CDR2 SVGAGI. For the CDR3, the DNA is TGTGCCAGCTTACGAGACCCGGCTGGAAACACCATATATTTT. Protein sequence: CASLRDPAGNTIYF.